Listed here are 27 T cell receptor beta chains from one sample, sequenced in a study of a mutant IDH1 vaccine in newly diagnosed glioma. Method: immunoSEQ multiplex PCR; TCRdb's copy keeps in-frame clones and lacks some. The repertoire holds tens of thousands of clones, with about 80% as singletons. Time point denoted: baseline, week 1 (first vaccination visit). Described treatment: pre-vaccination baseline after standard-of-care therapy. Sample: PBMCs, taken from a glioma patient treated with radiotherapy, temozolomide or both. Source of these receptors: a woman aged 50 to 60 with glioma.

This chain uses TRBV7-9 with TRBJ1-5, with 12 nucleotides matching TRBD1. The length of the CDR3 is 18 residues. Trimming took 4 bases from V and 7 from J; bases not matched to a gene: 14. The germline V gene has CDR1 SEHNR and CDR2 FQNEAQ (reference sequence). The CDR3: CASSSTGTGGAGSQPQHF. CDR3 nucleotides: TGTGCCAGCAGCTCGACCGGGACAGGGGGCGCGGGAAGCCAGCCCCAGCATTTT. Together with reference TRBV7-9 and TRBJ1-5, the CDR3 gives the full variable domain: DTGVSQNPRHKITKRGQNVTFRCDPISEHNRLYWYRQTLGQGPEFLTYFQNEAQLEKSRLLSDRFSAERPKGSFSTLEIQRTEQGDSAMYLCASSSTGTGGAGSQPQHFGDGTRLSIL.

V gene TRBV30 combines with J gene TRBJ2-5, with 9 bases matching TRBD2. This CDR3 is 14 amino acids long. CDR1 is GTSNPN, CDR2 SVGIG, per germline (reference sequence). Trimming took 1 base from V and 4 from J; bases not matched to a gene: 4. The CDR3: CAWSESSGVETQYF. In DNA form, the CDR3 reads TGTGCCTGGAGTGAGTCTAGCGGGGTAGAGACCCAGTACTTC.

The chain carries TRBV10-2 and TRBJ2-7, with TRBD1 identical over 12 bases. Germline CDR1 reads WSHSY; CDR2 reads SAAADI. The CDR3 covers 15 residues. The trim removed 8 bases at V and 6 bases at J, leaving 11 bases unmatched. CDR3 nucleotide sequence: TGCGCCAGCTCTTACCTGGGACAGGGGGCGGCCGAGCAGTACTTC. Protein product: CASSYLGQGAAEQYF.

Only one count was recorded for this clone. The rearrangement joins TRBV5-1 to TRBJ1-6, with 8 nucleotides matching TRBD1. Per germline, CDR1 SGHRS and CDR2 YFSETQ. This CDR3 is 16 amino acids long. Trimming at V came to 0 bases and at J to 7 bases, leaving 6 bases not matched to a gene. CDR3 nucleotides: TGCGCCAGCAGCTTGGCCGTCACAGGGGGAAATTCACCCCTCCACTTT. Its protein is CASSLAVTGGNSPLHF.

CDR3 loop: CASSTQTSGVAKNIQYF. The CDR3 DNA is TGTGCCAGCAGCACACAGACTAGCGGGGTAGCCAAAAACATTCAGTACTTC. V is TRBV7-2 and J is TRBJ2-4; 11 positions match TRBD2. The CDR3 covers 17 residues. Germline lookup yields CDR1 SGHTA and CDR2 FQGNSA. J was trimmed by 0 bases and V by 5 bases; bases with no gene match: 6.

The genes are TRBV4-2 and TRBJ2-1, with D perhaps TRBD2 (6 bases). The CDR3 contains 15 residues. Deletions cut 0 bases from V and 2 bases from J, with 8 bases between. CDR1 and CDR2 (germline): LGHNA, YNFKEQ. CDR3 region: CASSQDSGAYNEQFF. The CDR3 DNA reads TGTGCCAGCAGCCAAGATAGCGGAGCCTACAATGAGCAGTTCTTC.

The chain is built from TRBV4-3 and TRBJ1-2; 8 bases align to TRBD1. This CDR3 spans 16 amino acids. V gave up 4 bases and J gave up 3 bases; unmatched junction bases: 10. The germline V gene has CDR1 LGHNA and CDR2 YSLEER. The chain's CDR3 is CASSREVDRADYGYTF. The CDR3, as DNA: TGCGCCAGCAGCCGAGAAGTGGACAGGGCGGACTATGGCTACACCTTC.

The chain couples TRBV5-1 to TRBJ1-4, with D maybe TRBD1 (5 bases). Looked up from germline, CDR1 is SGHRS and CDR2 is YFSETQ. The germline V and J ends were trimmed by 0 bases and 8 bases, with 23 bases remaining between them. This CDR3 spans 18 amino acids. The CDR3 spells CASSLASGLSGGSEKLFF. The CDR3 region has the DNA TGCGCCAGCAGCTTGGCGTCAGGGTTATCCGGCGGGTCAGAAAAACTGTTTTTT. The full variable domain, in which reference TRBV5-1 and TRBJ1-4 provide the parts outside the CDR3, is KAGVTQTPRYLIKTRGQQVTLSCSPISGHRSVSWYQQTPGQGLQFLFEYFSETQRNKGNFPGRFSGRQFSNSRSEMNVSTLELGDSALYLCASSLASGLSGGSEKLFFGSGTQLSVL.

V gene TRBV15 combines with J gene TRBJ1-2; D is unresolved. Trimming cost V 1 base and J 4 bases, with 16 bases left between them. The CDR3 spans 16 residues. CDR1 and CDR2 from the germline V gene are LNHNV and YYDKDF (reference sequence). The CDR3 reads CATSRGTVQSAYGYTF. In DNA, the CDR3 is TGTGCCACCAGCAGAGGAACCGTACAGAGTGCCTATGGCTACACCTTC.

The genes are TRBV10-3 and TRBJ1-4; TRBD1 is a possible D gene (5 bases). Germline V gene lookup returns CDR1 ENHRY and CDR2 SYGVKD. The CDR3 totals 13 residues. V dropped 11 bases and J dropped 8 bases, with 18 bases sitting between them. The CDR3 here is CASRDAIGEKLFF. The CDR3 DNA reads TGTGCCTCCCGGGACGCAATAGGCGAAAAACTGTTTTTT.

V gene TRBV6-6 combines with J gene TRBJ1-2; 9 bases line up with TRBD1. The CDR3 is made up of 14 amino acids. CDR1 MNHNY and CDR2 SVGAGI come from the germline V gene (reference sequence). Trimming took 2 bases from V and 8 from J; bases not matched to a gene: 6. Here the CDR3 DNA reads TGTGCCAGCAGTTACCCACAGGGGGCGAGAGGCTACACCTTC. Residues: CASSYPQGARGYTF.

This chain links TRBV19 with TRBJ1-5; a weak D match, TRBD1 (5 bases). With 3 bases removed from V and 1 base from J, the gap between germline ends came to 10 bases. This CDR3 has 15 amino acids. Germline V gene data show CDR1 as LNHDA and CDR2 as SQIVND (reference sequence). The CDR3 DNA sequence: TGTGCCAGTAGTATGGGGGGGGTGAGCAATCAGCCCCAGCATTTT. This codes for CASSMGGVSNQPQHF. Supplemented by reference TRBV19 and TRBJ1-5, the full variable domain reads DGGITQSPKYLFRKEGQNVTLSCEQNLNHDAMYWYRQDPGQGLRLIYYSQIVNDFQKGDIAEGYSVSREKKESFPLTVTSAQKNPTAFYLCASSMGGVSNQPQHFGDGTRLSIL.

This clone was seen more than once but under ten times. The chain carries TRBV11-1 and TRBJ1-2, with D unresolved. This CDR3 has 13 amino acids. Germline lookup yields CDR1 SGHAT and CDR2 FQDESV (reference sequence). The germline V and J ends were trimmed by 5 bases and 4 bases, with 11 bases remaining between them. This chain's CDR3 is CASSPTFSYGYTF. The DNA for the CDR3 is TGTGCCAGCAGCCCGACTTTCTCCTATGGCTACACCTTC. The variable domain in full, with the rest retrieved from reference TRBV11-1 and TRBJ1-2, is EAEVAQSPRYKITEKSQAVAFWCDPISGHATLYWYRQILGQGPELLVQFQDESVVDDSQLPKDRFSAERLKGVDSTLKIQPAELGDSAMYLCASSPTFSYGYTFGSGTRLTVV.

The V gene is TRBV5-1, the J gene TRBJ1-1, with D possibly TRBD1 on 6 matching bases. The germline gives CDR1 SGHRS, CDR2 YFSETQ. The CDR3 extends over 13 amino acids. The V gene lost 7 bases and the J gene lost 3 bases, with 13 bases spanning the gap. The CDR3 loop is CASSPGQHTEAFF. In nucleotides, the CDR3 is TGCGCCAGCTCCCCCGGACAGCACACTGAAGCTTTCTTT.

This clone was detected once. This chain connects TRBV5-1 to TRBJ2-7; D gene unclear. The CDR3 contains 14 residues. The V gene's germline CDR1 is SGHRS and CDR2 YFSETQ. Trimming removed 2 bases from V and 3 bases from J, with 12 bases in between. CDR3 nucleotide sequence: TGCGCCAGCAGCTTTCGTGACGTAGACTACGAGCAGTACTTC. It translates to CASSFRDVDYEQYF.

V and J are TRBV29-1 and TRBJ1-1, with D hard to call. The V and J ends lost 3 bases and 0 bases respectively, with 5 bases between them. Germline V gene lookup returns CDR1 SQVTM and CDR2 ANQGSEA. The CDR3 length is 12 residues. The CDR3 loop reads CSVDRMNTEAFF. As DNA, the CDR3 is TGCAGCGTTGACAGGATGAACACTGAAGCTTTCTTT.

The rearrangement uses TRBV5-4 and TRBJ1-6, with D perhaps matching TRBD1 (5 bases). The CDR3 is 15 residues long. Germline V gene sequence: CDR1 SGHNT, CDR2 YYREEE (reference sequence). V lost 4 bases and J lost 4, with 12 bases in between. CDR3 loop: CASSVRSGYNSPLHF. CDR3 coding DNA: TGTGCCAGCAGCGTGCGGTCAGGGTATAATTCACCCCTCCACTTT.

The chain joins TRBV25-1 to TRBJ1-2; D remains ambiguous. Germline CDR1 and CDR2: MGHDK and SYGVNS. The CDR3 loop spans 14 amino acids. The chain's CDR3 is CPNEGSNPNYGYTF. CDR3 sequence (DNA): TGTCCCAATGAGGGCAGTAACCCTAACTATGGCTACACCTTC.

The chain carries TRBV10-3 and TRBJ2-2; 7 bases map to TRBD2. V trimming: 4 bases; J trimming: 0 bases; junction bases outside the gene matches: 2. Germline assignment: CDR1 ENHRY and CDR2 SYGVKD. CDR3 size: 15 residues. This CDR3 is CAISVRGSNTGELFF. The CDR3 region has the DNA TGTGCCATCAGTGTGCGGGGGTCGAACACCGGGGAGCTGTTTTTT.

This clone was seen a few times. V gene TRBV7-9 combines with J gene TRBJ1-1; a weak D match, TRBD1 (6 bases). This CDR3 comprises 13 residues. The V gene lost 6 bases and the J gene lost 5 bases, with 13 bases spanning the gap. Germline CDR1 is SEHNR and CDR2 is FQNEAQ (reference sequence). CDR3 in amino acids: CASRITGLTEAFF. The CDR3 region has the DNA TGTGCCAGCAGAATTACAGGGTTAACTGAAGCTTTCTTT.

The rearrangement links TRBV4-3 to TRBJ2-3, with D perhaps TRBD1 (6 bases). This CDR3 contains 16 residues. The germline gives CDR1 LGHNA, CDR2 YSLEER. Between the trimmed V and J ends, which lost 7 bases and 0 bases, there was a span of 17 bases. In DNA form, the CDR3 reads TGCGCCAGCACAAAAGGGGGAGACCCTAGCACAGATACGCAGTATTTT. Translating gives CASTKGGDPSTDTQYF.

This rearrangement joins TRBV6-6 to TRBJ2-7, with TRBD1 identical over 8 bases. Germline CDR1 reads MNHNY; CDR2 reads SVGAGI (reference sequence). This CDR3 spans 14 amino acids. Trimming removed 0 bases from V and 4 bases from J; junction bases left unmatched: 2. The CDR3 nucleotides are TGTGCCAGCAGTTACTCCGGACAGGGTTACGAGCAGTACTTC. Translation gives CASSYSGQGYEQYF.

The genes are TRBV6-1 and TRBJ1-5; D remains unclear. With 2 bases removed from V and 2 bases from J, the gap between germline ends came to 7 bases. This CDR3 is built from 14 residues. CDR1 and CDR2 from the germline V gene are MNHNS and SASEGT. CDR3 in DNA: TGTGCCAGCAGTGAAAAGAGGGGCAATCAGCCCCAGCATTTT. It is translated as CASSEKRGNQPQHF.

The gene calls are TRBV7-8 and TRBJ2-4; D possibly corresponds to TRBD1 (5 bases). The CDR3 extends over 13 amino acids. The germline V gene has CDR1 SGHVS and CDR2 FQNEAQ. V was cut by 2 bases and J by 6 bases, with 8 bases left in between. DNA of the CDR3: TGTGCCAGCAGCTTACGACAGTTAAACATTCAGTACTTC. Protein product: CASSLRQLNIQYF.

This chain links TRBV14 with TRBJ2-7; D gene ambiguous. Trimming took 5 bases from V and 6 from J, leaving 17 bases between them. The CDR3 runs to 14 residues. Germline V gene data show CDR1 as SGHDN and CDR2 as FVKESK. In nucleotides, the CDR3 is TGTGCCAGCAGCAACACCGGGCCACTCGGCGAGCAGTACTTC. Translation gives CASSNTGPLGEQYF.

This chain joins TRBV2 and TRBJ1-4; 7 bases line up with TRBD1. CDR1 is SNHLY, CDR2 FYNNEI, per germline. The CDR3 is 17 amino acids. With V trimmed by 2 bases and J by 8 bases, 14 bases remained unmatched. CDR3 bases: TGTGCCAGCAGTGAACAGGGGACAGCGTCCTCCGGGGAAAAACTGTTTTTT. It yields the protein CASSEQGTASSGEKLFF.

This chain uses TRBV5-4 with TRBJ1-1; TRBD1 might be the D (6 bases). CDR1 and CDR2 from the germline V gene are SGHNT and YYREEE (reference sequence). V was trimmed by 4 bases and J by 2 bases, leaving 24 bases between them. The CDR3 runs 18 residues. CDR3 DNA: TGTGCCAGCAGCCAGAGGAGCGGGACACCTCAATTTAACACTGAAGCTTTCTTT. Amino acids: CASSQRSGTPQFNTEAFF.